The TCR beta chain described here comes from a study of cytomegalovirus exposure and HLA in healthy donors. Whole-study context: The study's early data release held around 85 million unique TCRs from HLA-typed donors.

Amplification used 60 Vbeta primers and 13 Jbeta primers. Profiled with immunoSEQ multiplex PCR; TCRdb holds only in-frame clones, not every one. The sample lists some 170,000 clones; roughly 80% were seen once. Points from the study as a whole: A later analysis reportedly identified an Asian-associated ancestry cluster as carrying fewer N-insertions than the approximately 620-donor mean. A later analysis showed HLA-associated TCR beta chains outstripping equally common others in clonal expansion.

The germline V gene has CDR1 LGHNA and CDR2 YSLEER. The CDR3 has 15 residues. A note on this clone: Its specificity is not known.

The chain couples TRBV4-3 to TRBJ2-5, with D possibly TRBD2 on 5 matching bases. The end of the DNA aligns better with TRBJ2-7, so the J call may be wrong. This clonotype originated in a woman aged 50 to 60 in good health and CMV-seronegative. The sequencing input was PBMCs. Here the CDR3 reads CASSQESGSSYEQYF. The CDR3 DNA follows: TGCGCCAGCAGCCAAGAAAGCGGCAGCTCCTACGAGCAGTACTTC.